The 2 T cell receptor beta chains listed next were all sequenced from one sample in a study of blood T cell repertoires in COVID-19. Data came from immunoSEQ multiplex PCR; TCRdb stores just in-frame clones and leaves some out. The table has 100,000 to 150,000 clones, 90% seen once; the top ten hold 4% to 5%. The sequencing input was peripheral blood. The receptors were gathered from a man aged 60 to 75 with COVID-19, enrolled during active disease.

Notes on this clone: One end of the junction does not line up with germline, which may come from a read error. The rearrangement joins TRBV5-1 to TRBJ1-1; TRBD1 might be the D (6 bases). The CDR3 consists of 14 residues. Per the germline V gene, CDR1 is SGHRS and CDR2 is YFSETQ. The CDR3 reads CARSLGAGDTEAFF. CDR3 nucleotide sequence: TGCGCCCGCAGCTTGGGGGCGGGGGACACTGAAGCTTTCTTT.

CDR3 sequence: CASSPGTSGEYNEQFF. DNA for the CDR3: TGTGCCAGCAGCCCCGGGACTAGCGGGGAGTACAATGAGCAGTTCTTC. The chain employs TRBV6-2 or TRBV6-3 and TRBJ2-1; 13 bases line up with TRBD2. Germline V lookup: CDR1 MNHEY, CDR2 SVGEGT. The CDR3 length is 16 residues. After removal of 6 bases from V and 4 bases from J, the junction contained 6 bases not matched to a gene.